The 10 T cell receptor beta chains given below trace back to one sample, sequenced in a study of long-term antiretroviral therapy in people with HIV. Survey-level resolution applied to immunoSEQ assay v3.0. Using immunoSEQ multiplex PCR, the repertoire was profiled, and TCRdb retains in-frame clones only, with some absent. The repertoire holds about 30,000 clones, with 94% as singletons. Sample: unsorted PBMCs, taken roughly 7.1 years after starting antiretroviral therapy. Receptors were obtained from a man aged 50-59 years with HIV.

The table lists this clone with a count of one. CDR3 bases: TGTGCCAGCAGTTACGGACAGGGTACTGAAGCTTTCTTT. Protein sequence: CASSYGQGTEAFF. V and J are TRBV6-5 and TRBJ1-1, with 8 bases identical to TRBD1. In germline, CDR1 is MNHEY, CDR2 SVGAGI. This CDR3 has 13 residues. Unmatched junction bases numbered 1, after V lost 2 bases and J lost 5 bases.

This sequence joins TRBV5-4 and TRBJ1-1; no definite D call. This CDR3 has 13 residues. V was shortened by 4 bases and J by 0 bases, with 7 bases between the two germline ends. Germline V lookup: CDR1 SGHNT, CDR2 YYREEE (reference sequence). The CDR3 protein is CASSRIMNTEAFF. CDR3 coding DNA: TGTGCCAGCAGCCGCATAATGAACACTGAAGCTTTCTTT.

The rearrangement links TRBV27 to TRBJ1-6; 9 bases are shared with TRBD1. This CDR3 has 17 residues. Trimming removed 5 bases from V and 4 bases from J; junction bases left unmatched: 9. Germline V gene sequence: CDR1 MNHEY, CDR2 SMNVEV (reference sequence). The DNA of the CDR3 is TGTGCCAGCAGTATGATAACAGGGGGCGCTTATAATTCACCCCTCCACTTT. Protein: CASSMITGGAYNSPLHF.

This rearrangement joins TRBV7-2 to TRBJ2-3; 9 positions match TRBD2. CDR3 length: 17 residues. Germline V lookup: CDR1 SGHTA, CDR2 FQGNSA. Trimming cost V 1 base and J 1 base; bases outside gene matches: 6. In nucleotides, the CDR3 is TGTGCCAGCAGCTTAGGAATCGGCGGGGGGGGCACAGATACGCAGTATTTT. It is translated as CASSLGIGGGGTDTQYF.

The J gene is TRBJ2-6, the V gene TRBV4-2, with D perhaps being TRBD1 or TRBD2 (5 bases each). CDR1 is LGHNA, CDR2 YNFKEQ, per germline. V shed 4 bases and J shed 0 bases, with 19 bases lying between them. The CDR3 spans 19 residues. CDR3: CASSLPAGTAPSGANVLTF. CDR3 nucleotides: TGTGCCAGCAGCCTTCCCGCCGGGACGGCTCCCTCTGGGGCCAACGTCCTGACTTTC.

V usage is TRBV14 and J usage is TRBJ1-1; D is ambiguous. V lost 0 bases and J lost 5, with 10 bases in between. The CDR3 covers 14 residues. Germline values: CDR1 SGHDN, CDR2 FVKESK. For the CDR3, the DNA is TGTGCCAGCAGCCAAGAGCGAGTAGGGACTGAAGCTTTCTTT. Protein product: CASSQERVGTEAFF. The complete variable domain, with remaining parts taken from reference TRBV14 and TRBJ1-1, reads EAGVTQFPSHSVIEKGQTVTLRCDPISGHDNLYWYRRVMGKEIKFLLHFVKESKQDESGMPNNRFLAERTGGTYSTLKVQPAELEDSGVYFCASSQERVGTEAFFGQGTRLTVV.

The V call is TRBV29-1, the J call TRBJ1-1; D gene unclear. The germline V gene encodes CDR1 SQVTM and CDR2 ANQGSEA. V gave up 4 bases and J gave up 2 bases, with 11 bases separating them. The CDR3 contains 13 residues. As DNA, the CDR3 is TGCAGCGTTGTGCTGGGGTTCAACACTGAAGCTTTCTTT. Translating it yields CSVVLGFNTEAFF.

This chain uses TRBV27 with TRBJ2-6; D is perhaps TRBD1 (5 bases). V was shortened by 5 bases and J by 0 bases, with 14 bases between the two germline ends. Germline V gene sequence: CDR1 MNHEY, CDR2 SMNVEV (reference sequence). The length of the CDR3 is 17 residues. The CDR3 region is CASSSPLQVSGANVLTF. The CDR3, as DNA: TGTGCCAGCAGTAGCCCCTTACAGGTCTCTGGGGCCAACGTCCTGACTTTC.

The rearrangement joins TRBV7-6 to TRBJ2-1, with TRBD2 matching 9 bases. The CDR3 extends over 17 amino acids. Germline V gives CDR1 SGHVS, CDR2 FNYEAQ. The V segment lost 1 base and the J segment 4 bases; nucleotides outside the gene matches: 8. As DNA, the CDR3 is TGTGCCAGCAGCTTAGTTAGCGGGGGACGCTCTTACAATGAGCAGTTCTTC. Protein: CASSLVSGGRSYNEQFF.

The rearrangement joins TRBV4-1 to TRBJ2-1; TRBD1 aligns across 8 bases. There are 17 residues in the CDR3. Germline V CDR1 and CDR2: MGHRA, YSYEKL. J was trimmed by 3 bases and V by 3 bases; bases with no gene match: 10. DNA for the CDR3: TGCGCCAGCAGCCAGGGCCTGGACAGGGTTGTCTACAATGAGCAGTTCTTC. Protein product: CASSQGLDRVVYNEQFF.